These 2 T cell receptor beta chains share one sample of origin, sequenced in a study of low-dose radiotherapy and immunotherapy resistance in tumors. TRAV- and TRBV-specific primers, spanning alpha and beta chains, primed first-strand cDNA. TCRs were amplified for 15 to 20 PCR cycles with a constant-region primer and V-primer adapter. MiXCR, applied by TCRdb to the reads, yields one record per CDR3 protein. The sample yields about 82,000 distinct CDR3 sequences, 18% seen once. Specified time point: before trial treatment. The material was PBMCs, obtained before treatment. These receptors all come from a male donor with prostate cancer.

This clonotype was detected ten times or more. The chain combines TRBV7-2 with TRBJ2-3, with D perhaps matching TRBD2 (5 bases). Trimming left V 2 bases short and J 2 bases short, with 14 bases between. The length of the CDR3 is 16 residues. Germline assignment: CDR1 SGHTA and CDR2 FQGNSA. The CDR3: CASSLRKAATTDTQYF. The CDR3 DNA follows: TGTGCCAGCAGCTTACGGAAAGCGGCAACCACAGATACGCAGTATTTT.

The table lists this clonotype with many counts. The chain has TRBV19 and TRBJ2-2; 7 nucleotides match TRBD1. This CDR3 comprises 14 residues. The V and J ends lost 7 bases and 6 bases, in that order; junction bases with no gene match: 8. The germline V gene encodes CDR1 LNHDA and CDR2 SQIVND (reference sequence). The CDR3: CASKKGAPAGELFF. Written as DNA, the CDR3 is TGTGCCAGTAAGAAGGGGGCGCCGGCCGGGGAGCTGTTTTTT.